A single sample is the source of the 6 T cell receptor beta chains below, sequenced in a study of cytotoxic CD8 clonotypes in ibrutinib-treated CLL. The repertoire was sequenced with immunoSEQ multiplex PCR; TCRdb's copy has only in-frame clones and lacks some. Of about 250,000 clones in the sample, 60% to 75% were seen once. This sample comprised PBMCs, obtained after 24 months of ibrutinib treatment. These receptors all come from a human donor with chronic lymphocytic leukemia.

This chain joins TRBV19 and TRBJ2-7; possible D gene TRBD1, 6 bases. The ends were cut back, 5 bases at V and 1 base at J, with 12 bases in the middle. Germline CDR1 LNHDA, CDR2 SQIVND (reference sequence). The CDR3 has 14 amino acids. The DNA of the CDR3 is TGTGCCAGTAGTCCGACACAGGGTTCCTACGAGCAGTACTTC. This encodes CASSPTQGSYEQYF.

The CDR3, as DNA: TGTGCCAGCAGTTTTGCGGGGGCATATGGCTACACCTTC. As protein: CASSFAGAYGYTF. This chain joins TRBV27 and TRBJ1-2; TRBD1 might be the D (6 bases). CDR3 length equals 13 residues. Germline-derived CDR1 and CDR2 are MNHEY and SMNVEV (reference sequence). V was clipped by 3 bases and J by 5 bases, with 10 bases between them.

The rearrangement links TRBV7-9 to TRBJ2-7; D is unresolved. Germline V lookup: CDR1 SEHNR, CDR2 FQNEAQ (reference sequence). The CDR3 consists of 14 residues. The ends were cut back, 1 base at V and 11 bases at J, with 18 bases in the middle. The DNA of the CDR3 is TGTGCCAGCAGCTTAGTCCCAGGAGACATATACGAGTACTTC. This sequence encodes CASSLVPGDIYEYF.

V usage is TRBV7-3 and J usage is TRBJ1-3; no definite D call. Germline V gene data show CDR1 as SGHTA and CDR2 as FQGTGA. The CDR3 extends over 13 amino acids. V shed 6 bases and J shed 4 bases, with 10 bases lying between them. The CDR3 loop reads CASSTTHGNTIYF. The CDR3 region has the DNA TGTGCCAGCAGTACGACGCACGGAAACACCATATATTTT.

In the case of this clone: The junction differs from germline at one of its ends, possibly a read error. The rearrangement links TRBV7-7 to TRBJ2-5; 9 bases align to TRBD2. The CDR3 runs 16 residues. The germline CDR1 and CDR2 sequences are SSHAT and FNYEAQ (reference sequence). The CDR3 is CASSGSSSGNKETQYF. CDR3 coding DNA: TGTGCTAGCAGCGGCTCGTCTAGCGGGAATAAAGAGACCCAGTACTTC.

V gene TRBV19 combines with J gene TRBJ1-2; D perhaps matches TRBD1 (6 bases). From germline, CDR1 is LNHDA and CDR2 SQIVND (reference sequence). The CDR3 length is 14 residues. Between the trimmed V and J ends, which lost 3 bases and 5 bases, there was a span of 13 bases. The CDR3 DNA reads TGTGCCAGTAGTATTATGGGGGGGCCGTATGGCTACACCTTC. This encodes CASSIMGGPYGYTF.